This T cell receptor (beta chain) was obtained from a study of T-cell reconstitution after alpha-beta-depleted transplantation in children. Construction of the TCRbeta library involved unique molecular identifiers. MiXCR, applied by TCRdb to the PCR reads, yields one record per CDR3 protein. The table lists 200,000 to 250,000 distinct CDR3 sequences, around 9.7% of them singletons. Unmatched junction bases numbered 6, after V lost 5 bases and J lost 1 base. The CDR3 is 15 residues long. Germline CDR1 reads LGHNA; CDR2 reads YSLEER. This clonotype was obtained from a human donor who donated a stem cell graft to a child with SCID. This rearrangement joins TRBV4-3 to TRBJ2-7; 9 bases are a match to TRBD1. Sequencing was performed on PBMCs from the stem cell graft donor, taken from the stem cell graft. CDR3 sequence reads: CASSGGTGSSYEQYF. In nucleotides, the CDR3 is TGCGCCAGCAGCGGGGGGACAGGGAGTTCCTACGAGCAGTACTTC.